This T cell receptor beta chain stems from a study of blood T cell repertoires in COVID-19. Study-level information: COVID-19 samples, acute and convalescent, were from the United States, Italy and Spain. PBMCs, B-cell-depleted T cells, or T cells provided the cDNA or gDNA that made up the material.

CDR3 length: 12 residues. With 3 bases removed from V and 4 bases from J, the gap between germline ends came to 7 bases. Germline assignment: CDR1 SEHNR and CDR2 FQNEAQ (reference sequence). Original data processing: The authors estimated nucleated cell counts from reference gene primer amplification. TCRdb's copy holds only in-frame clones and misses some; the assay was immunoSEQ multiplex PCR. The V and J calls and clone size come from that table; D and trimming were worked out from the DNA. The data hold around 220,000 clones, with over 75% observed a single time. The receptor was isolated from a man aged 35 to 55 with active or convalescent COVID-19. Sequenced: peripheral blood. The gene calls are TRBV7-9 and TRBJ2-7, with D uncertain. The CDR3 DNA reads TGTGCCAGCAGCTTTGGGCCGTACGAGCAGTACTTC. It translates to CASSFGPYEQYF.